These T cell receptor beta chains were read from a single sample in a study of siplizumab effects on memory and regulatory T cells. Profiled with immunoSEQ multiplex PCR; TCRdb holds only in-frame clones, not every one. The table lists 65,000 to 85,000 clones, 93% of them singletons. Sequencing input: CD8+ T cells sorted from blood. The source is a human donor in good health. Each CDR3 is given with its conserved first and last residue. Fields, in order: D gene, J gene, V gene, CDR3 protein, CDR3 DNA. A D gene is named only where the DNA matches it firmly.

D: NA; J: TRBJ1-1; V: TRBV11-2; CDR3: CASSLSQGPNTEAFF; DNA: TGTGCCAGCAGTTTATCACAGGGTCCGAACACTGAAGCTTTCTTT
D: TRBD1; J: TRBJ2-5; V: TRBV7-8; CDR3: CASSWGQGAGETQYF; DNA: TGTGCCAGCAGCTGGGGACAGGGGGCCGGGGAGACCCAGTACTTC
D: TRBD2; J: TRBJ2-3; V: TRBV28; CDR3: CASSPGGGSVVDTQYF; DNA: TGTGCCAGCAGCCCCGGGGGGGGTTCGGTGGTCGATACGCAGTATTTT
D: TRBD1; J: TRBJ1-2; V: TRBV19; CDR3: CASSQSTGQGGYTF; DNA: TGTGCCAGTAGTCAGTCGACAGGGCAGGGTGGCTACACCTTC
D: TRBD1; J: TRBJ1-2; V: TRBV30; CDR3: CAWSAPTGRDGYTF; DNA: TGTGCCTGGAGTGCGCCGACAGGGAGGGACGGCTACACCTTC
D: NA; J: TRBJ2-2; V: TRBV10-3; CDR3: CAIREIARANTGELFF; DNA: TGTGCCATCAGGGAGATCGCCAGGGCCAACACCGGGGAGCTGTTTTTT
D: TRBD1; J: TRBJ1-1; V: TRBV7-6; CDR3: CASSLLQGAKDTEAFF; DNA: TGTGCCAGCAGCTTGTTACAGGGGGCAAAGGACACTGAAGCTTTCTTT
D: TRBD1; J: TRBJ2-5; V: TRBV5-4; CDR3: CASSLEMRGHETQYF; DNA: TGTGCCAGCAGCTTGGAAATGAGGGGGCACGAGACCCAGTACTTC
D: NA; J: TRBJ1-5; V: TRBV4-1; CDR3: CASSQDRGRHQPQHF; DNA: TGCGCCAGCAGCCAAGACAGGGGCCGGCATCAGCCCCAGCATTTT
D: NA; J: TRBJ1-5; V: TRBV6-5; CDR3: CASSPQESNQPQHF; DNA: TGTGCCAGCAGCCCACAGGAGAGCAATCAGCCCCAGCATTTT
D: NA; J: TRBJ2-7; V: TRBV18; CDR3: CASSRTEDYEQYF; DNA: TGTGCCAGCTCACGGACAGAGGACTACGAGCAGTACTTC
D: TRBD2; J: TRBJ2-7; V: TRBV9; CDR3: CASSLSSGGPDYEQYF; DNA: TGTGCCAGCAGCCTTAGTAGCGGGGGTCCCGACTACGAGCAGTACTTC
D: NA; J: TRBJ2-7; V: TRBV4-2; CDR3: CASSQGGSEQYF; DNA: TGTGCCAGCAGCCAAGGAGGGAGCGAGCAGTACTTC
D: NA; J: TRBJ2-7; V: TRBV2; CDR3: CASSEDQTTYEQYF; DNA: TGTGCCAGCAGTGAAGATCAAACGACTTACGAGCAGTACTTC
D: NA; J: TRBJ1-2; V: TRBV9; CDR3: CASSALRGYTF; DNA: TGTGCCAGCAGCGCCCTCCGTGGCTACACCTTC
D: TRBD1; J: TRBJ1-4; V: TRBV7-6; CDR3: CASSRTGSDEKLFF; DNA: TGTGCCAGCAGCCGGACAGGTTCGGATGAAAAACTGTTTTTT
D: NA; J: TRBJ2-7; V: TRBV9; CDR3: CASSVDGQTYEQYF; DNA: TGTGCCAGCAGCGTAGACGGACAAACCTACGAGCAGTACTTC
D: NA; J: TRBJ2-7; V: TRBV9; CDR3: CASSVAPPGEQYF; DNA: TGTGCCAGCAGCGTCGCTCCCCCCGGCGAGCAGTACTTC
D: NA; J: TRBJ2-3; V: TRBV4-1; CDR3: CASSLSRMADTQYF; DNA: TGCGCCAGCAGCCTTTCAAGGATGGCGGATACGCAGTATTTT
D: TRBD1; J: TRBJ2-2; V: TRBV9; CDR3: CASSPWDRPLNTGELFF; DNA: TGTGCCAGCAGCCCCTGGGACAGACCACTTAACACCGGGGAGCTGTTTTTT
D: TRBD2; J: TRBJ2-3; V: TRBV11-2; CDR3: CASSDRLAGGPSSTDTQYF; DNA: TGTGCCAGCAGCGACAGACTAGCGGGGGGGCCATCCAGCACAGATACGCAGTATTTT
D: TRBD1; J: TRBJ1-1; V: TRBV28; CDR3: CASSFNRGGTEAFF; DNA: TGTGCCAGCAGCTTTAACAGGGGAGGGACTGAAGCTTTCTTT
D: NA; J: TRBJ1-1; V: TRBV27; CDR3: CASREGWNTEAFF; DNA: TGTGCCAGCAGGGAGGGGTGGAACACTGAAGCTTTCTTT
D: NA; J: TRBJ1-1; V: TRBV10-1; CDR3: CASSPWANTEAFF; DNA: TGCGCCAGCAGTCCTTGGGCCAACACTGAAGCTTTCTTT